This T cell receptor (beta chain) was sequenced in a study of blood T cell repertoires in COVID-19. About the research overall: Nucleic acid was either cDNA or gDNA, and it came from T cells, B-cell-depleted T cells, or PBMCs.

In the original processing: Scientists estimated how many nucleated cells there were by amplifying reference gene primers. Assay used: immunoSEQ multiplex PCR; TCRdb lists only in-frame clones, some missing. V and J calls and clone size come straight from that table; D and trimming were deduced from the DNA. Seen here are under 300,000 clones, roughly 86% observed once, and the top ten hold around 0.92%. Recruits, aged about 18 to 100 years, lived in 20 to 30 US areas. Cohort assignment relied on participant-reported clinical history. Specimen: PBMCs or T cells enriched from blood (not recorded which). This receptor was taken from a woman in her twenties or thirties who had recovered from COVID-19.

CDR3 in DNA: TGTGCCAGCAGTAACGGACAGGGGGGCAATCAGCCCCAGCATTTT. It yields the protein CASSNGQGGNQPQHF. J is TRBJ1-5 and V is TRBV27, with 10 bases matching TRBD1. This CDR3 has 15 residues. Trimming took 5 bases from V and 2 from J; bases not matched to a gene: 3. Per germline, CDR1 MNHEY and CDR2 SMNVEV (reference sequence).